This T cell receptor (beta chain) emerged from a study of regulatory T cells in long-lasting Graves disease. Findings and caveats of the study: In persistent patients, shared public clonotypes (under 3,000) outnumbered those in new patients (966).

Researchers made TCR beta libraries by using iRepertoire HTBI primers and running Arm-PCR on CDR3 regions. A single record per CDR3 protein comes from TCRdb applying MiXCR to the multiplex PCR reads. The table includes approximately 350,000 distinct CDR3 sequences, over 15% detected once. The sample holds many counts of this clonotype. As yet, its antigen is unknown. Time point given: newly diagnosed GD, antithyroid drugs for less than 3 months. RNA isolated from PBMCs was used to make the TCR library. This sample was shared with a second study, whose subject was T cells in Graves' hyperthyroidism and ophthalmopathy.

The source is a man between 40 and 49 years old with Graves disease. Sequencing was performed on peripheral blood mononuclear cells (PBMCs), taken at new diagnosis, from a patient treated with antithyroid drugs.

In DNA, the CDR3 is TGTGCCAGCAGCTTAGACCTGGGAGATACGCAGTATTTT. This encodes CASSLDLGDTQYF. The chain recombines TRBV7-2 with TRBJ2-3; D is undetermined. V lost 1 base, J lost 5 bases, and 7 bases lay in between. The CDR3 spans 13 residues. Germline values: CDR1 SGHTA, CDR2 FQGNSA.